This T cell receptor beta chain was observed in a study of blood T cell repertoires in COVID-19. Looking at the study overall: Spain, Italy and the United States supplied samples that represented acute and convalescent COVID-19.

The junction had 14 bases not matched to a gene; V was cut back by 7 bases and J by 0 bases. The germline V gene encodes CDR1 SQVTM and CDR2 ANQGSEA. CDR3 length: 18 residues. TCRdb's copy holds only in-frame clones and misses some; the assay was immunoSEQ multiplex PCR. This sample carries approximately 350,000 clones, around 88% of them seen once, and the ten largest clones take 7.1%. The sequenced material came from peripheral blood. This sequence was found in a woman aged 55-70 years with COVID-19, enrolled during active disease. The chain is built from TRBV29-1 and TRBJ2-1; 11 bases align to TRBD1. The CDR3 reads CSAHGTGGPLRSYNEQFF. The CDR3 region has the DNA TGCAGCGCACACGGGACAGGGGGACCTTTACGCTCCTACAATGAGCAGTTCTTC.